The clone carrying this TCR beta chain appeared a few times. From the RT-PCR reads, TCRdb called clonotypes with MiXCR, one entry per CDR3 protein. The top ten hold 5% to 6.5% of the sample, which has 920,000 or so distinct CDR3 sequences, 18% seen once. The data were obtained in a study of patients and donors after allogeneic stem cell transplantation. The CDR3 is made up of 12 amino acids. Deletions cut 2 bases from V and 4 bases from J, with 6 bases between. Germline loops: CDR1 LNHNV, CDR2 YYDKDF (reference sequence). This chain uses TRBV15 with TRBJ2-7, with a tentative D call TRBD1 (6 bases). This receptor was obtained from a human donor who was either an allogeneic HSCT recipient or a stem cell or donor lymphocyte infusion donor (not recorded which). It is not recorded whose cells these are; they may come from a transplant donor. Sequences were obtained from blood, either unsorted or a sorted T cell fraction (not recorded which). This chain's CDR3 is CATSRQGYEQYF. CDR3 DNA sequence: TGTGCCACCAGCAGACAGGGGTACGAGCAGTACTTC.